This TCR beta chain was sequenced during a study of blood T cell repertoires in COVID-19 (dated by TCRdb to about 2020). Turning to the overall study: The collaborator samples originated in the United States, Italy and Spain and spanned the acute and convalescent phases of COVID-19. The prospective study material was composed of cDNA or gDNA derived from T cells, B-cell-depleted T cells, or PBMCs. The repertoires were released in a freely available public database intended as a resource for research on the immune response to SARS-CoV-2. The samples were drawn from the first 160 participants of the ongoing ImmuneRACE study and from about 1,200 subjects provided by 6 global collaborators. Where available, HLA class I and class II types were taken from metadata supplied by the sample provider and were not determined by assay-based typing. Nearly every sample came with metadata listing a de-identified subject ID, COVID-19 status, age in years and sex. The dataset comprised deeply sampled blood TCRbeta repertoires from subjects exposed to, actively infected with, or recovered from COVID-19.

Whole blood was collected in K2EDTA tubes by collaborating institutions according to the institutions' own protocols. Collaborator samples were shipped for TCRbeta analysis as frozen whole blood, isolated PBMCs, or DNA extracted from either sample type. Comments on this clone: Its binding antigen is unknown. Base-call qualities are not available, and no considerably larger clone is one nucleotide away.

What the authors observed across the whole study: The quantity of clinical and demographic metadata differed by source and by participant and was supplied without curation.

CDR1 and CDR2 are read off the germline V gene (reference sequence) as DFQATT and SNEGSKA. V is cut by 7 bases and J by 12 bases, and the space between the germline ends is 15 bases. From its cysteine to its phenylalanine, the CDR3 spans 10 amino acids. Of all the DNA, just the CDR3 is kept, 30 bases in frame from base 1. TCRbeta CDR3 regions were amplified from genomic DNA by means of the immunoSEQ Assay, a bias-controlled multiplex PCR. Processing in the source paper ran as follows. Nucleated cell counts per sample were estimated from amplification of reference gene primers within the assay. Sequence reads were collapsed and filtered to measure the absolute abundance of every unique TCRbeta CDR3 rearrangement. For each sample, productive Simpson clonality was calculated as the square root of Simpson's diversity index across productive rearrangements. TCRdb carries this immuneACCESS record with in-frame sequences only. Its versions omit some clonotypes, under half of them owing to an unresolved V gene in the studies checked, with the rest unexplained. V and J calls plus clone size are reproduced from that table; the DNA served to infer D and trimming. In this sample the table shows about 190,000 clones, under 80% of which occur a single time. Around 12% of the sample is in the top ten clones.

This receptor was identified in a woman aged 45-60 years with acute or convalescent COVID-19. The sequenced material came from peripheral blood. The V gene is TRBV20-1 and the J gene is TRBJ1-1; TRBD1 might be the D gene, on 5 matching bases. The DNA sequence is given as TGCAGTGTTGTTAGGGGTAGGACTTTCTTT. Translated, it gives CSVVRGRTFF.